This T cell receptor beta chain was sequenced in a study of CD8 T cells in Susac syndrome. Study-wide context: Susac syndrome patients were untreated, on corticosteroids with some adding intravenous immunoglobulin, or on intravenous immunoglobulin only.

There are 15 residues in the CDR3. Germline V gene data show CDR1 as SGHTA and CDR2 as FQGNSA. The J segment lost 3 bases and the V segment lost 4 bases, leaving 7 bases of the junction unmatched. Random hexamers served to reverse transcribe about 0.45 to 1 ug RNA. Multiplex PCR with immunoSEQ amplified the TCR beta CDR3 across 54 Vbeta and 13 Jbeta. TCRdb recomputed calls from the immunoSEQ multiplex PCR reads with MiXCR, one row per CDR3 protein. The sample includes some 240,000 distinct CDR3 sequences, 90% to 97% of them seen just once. Material: CD4+ T cells from PBMCs. The TCR comes from a human donor with Susac syndrome. This chain uses TRBV7-2 with TRBJ2-7; 9 bases are shared with TRBD2. Written as DNA, the CDR3 is TGTGCCAGCAGCTCCCCGGGACTAGCACTCTACGAGCAGTACTTC. Translated: CASSSPGLALYEQYF.